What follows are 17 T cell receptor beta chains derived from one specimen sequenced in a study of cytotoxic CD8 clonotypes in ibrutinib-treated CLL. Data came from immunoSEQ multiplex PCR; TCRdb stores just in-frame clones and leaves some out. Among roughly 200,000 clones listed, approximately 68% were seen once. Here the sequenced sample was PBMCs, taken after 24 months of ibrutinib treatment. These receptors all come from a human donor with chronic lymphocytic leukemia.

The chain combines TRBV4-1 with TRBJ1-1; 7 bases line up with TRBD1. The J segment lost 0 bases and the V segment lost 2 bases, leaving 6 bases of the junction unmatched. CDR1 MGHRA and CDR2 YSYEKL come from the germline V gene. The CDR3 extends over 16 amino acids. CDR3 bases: TGCGCCAGCAGCCAACCATTGACAGGGATGAACACTGAAGCTTTCTTT. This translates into CASSQPLTGMNTEAFF.

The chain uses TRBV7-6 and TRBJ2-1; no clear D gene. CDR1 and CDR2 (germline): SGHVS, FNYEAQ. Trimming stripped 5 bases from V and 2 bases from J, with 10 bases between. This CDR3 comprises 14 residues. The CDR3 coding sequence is TGTGCCAGCAGCCCTGCACCCGCCTACAATGAGCAGTTCTTC. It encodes CASSPAPAYNEQFF. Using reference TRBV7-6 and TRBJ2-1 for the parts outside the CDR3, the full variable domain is GAGVSQSPRYKVTKRGQDVALRCDPISGHVSLYWYRQALGQGPEFLTYFNYEAQQDKSGLPNDRFSAERPEGSISTLTIQRTEQRDSAMYRCASSPAPAYNEQFFGPGTRLTVL.

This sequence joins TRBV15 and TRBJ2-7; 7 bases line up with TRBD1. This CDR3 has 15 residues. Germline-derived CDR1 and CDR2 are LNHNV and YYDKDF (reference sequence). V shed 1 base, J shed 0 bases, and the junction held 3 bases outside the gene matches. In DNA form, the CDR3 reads TGTGCCACCAGCAGAGGGCAGGGGGTCTCCTACGAGCAGTACTTC. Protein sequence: CATSRGQGVSYEQYF. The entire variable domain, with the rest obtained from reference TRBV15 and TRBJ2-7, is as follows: DAMVIQNPRYQVTQFGKPVTLSCSQTLNHNVMYWYQQKSSQAPKLLFHYYDKDFNNEADTPDNFQSRRPNTSFCFLDIRSPGLGDTAMYLCATSRGQGVSYEQYFGPGTRLTVT.

For the CDR3, the DNA is TGTGCCAGCAGCTTCGGAACTAGCGGGGGAACAGATACGCAGTATTTT. Residues: CASSFGTSGGTDTQYF. This chain uses TRBV7-8 with TRBJ2-3, with 11 bases aligning to TRBD2. This CDR3 comprises 16 residues. CDR1 is SGHVS, CDR2 FQNEAQ, per germline. V shed 3 bases and J 3 bases; nucleotides not matched to a gene: 5.

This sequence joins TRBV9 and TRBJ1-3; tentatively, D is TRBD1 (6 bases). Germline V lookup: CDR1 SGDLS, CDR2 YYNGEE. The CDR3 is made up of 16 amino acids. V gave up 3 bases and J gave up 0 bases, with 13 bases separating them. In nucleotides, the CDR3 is TGTGCCAGCAGCGCGTGGGACACCAGCTCTGGAAACACCATATATTTT. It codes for CASSAWDTSSGNTIYF.

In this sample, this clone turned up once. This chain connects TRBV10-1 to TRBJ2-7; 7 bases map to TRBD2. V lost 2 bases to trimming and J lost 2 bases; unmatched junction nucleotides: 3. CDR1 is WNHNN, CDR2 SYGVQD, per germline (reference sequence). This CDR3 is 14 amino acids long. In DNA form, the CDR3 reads TGCGCCAGCAGTGAGGGGGGGGATACCTACGAGCAGTACTTC. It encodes CASSEGGDTYEQYF.

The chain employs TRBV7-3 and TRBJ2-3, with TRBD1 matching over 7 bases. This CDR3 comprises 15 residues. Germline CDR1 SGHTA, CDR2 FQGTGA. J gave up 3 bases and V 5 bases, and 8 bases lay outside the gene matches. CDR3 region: CASSPMTGTTDTQYF. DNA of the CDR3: TGTGCCAGCAGCCCAATGACAGGGACGACAGATACGCAGTATTTT.

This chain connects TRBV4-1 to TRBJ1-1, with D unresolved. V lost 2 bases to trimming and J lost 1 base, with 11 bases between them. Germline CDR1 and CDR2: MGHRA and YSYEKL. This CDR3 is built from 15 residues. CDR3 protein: CASSQLTSRNTEAFF. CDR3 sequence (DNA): TGCGCCAGCAGCCAACTGACTTCCAGGAACACTGAAGCTTTCTTT.

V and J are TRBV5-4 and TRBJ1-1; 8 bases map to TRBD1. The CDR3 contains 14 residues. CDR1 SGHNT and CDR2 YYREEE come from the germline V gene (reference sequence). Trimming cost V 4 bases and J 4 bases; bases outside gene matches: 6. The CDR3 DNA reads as TGTGCCAGCAGCCTCAAGACAGGGGCCACTGAAGCTTTCTTT. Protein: CASSLKTGATEAFF.

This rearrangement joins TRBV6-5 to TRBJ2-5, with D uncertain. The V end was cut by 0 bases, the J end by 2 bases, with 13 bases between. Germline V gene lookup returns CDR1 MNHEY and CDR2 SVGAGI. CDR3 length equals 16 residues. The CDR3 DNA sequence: TGTGCCAGCAGTTACTCGAGTGCGACCGTACAAGAGACCCAGTACTTC. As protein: CASSYSSATVQETQYF.

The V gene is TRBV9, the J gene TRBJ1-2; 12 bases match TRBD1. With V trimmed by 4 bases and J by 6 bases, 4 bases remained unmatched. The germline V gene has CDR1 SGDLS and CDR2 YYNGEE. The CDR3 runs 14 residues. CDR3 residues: CASSFRDRGHGYTF. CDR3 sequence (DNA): TGTGCCAGCAGCTTCCGGGACAGGGGGCATGGCTACACCTTC.

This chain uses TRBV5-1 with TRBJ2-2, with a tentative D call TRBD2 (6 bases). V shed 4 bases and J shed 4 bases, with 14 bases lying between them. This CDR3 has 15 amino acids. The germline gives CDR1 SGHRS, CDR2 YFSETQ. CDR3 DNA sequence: TGCGCCAGCAGCCGGATGCGGGGACGCACCGGGGAGCTGTTTTTT. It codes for CASSRMRGRTGELFF.

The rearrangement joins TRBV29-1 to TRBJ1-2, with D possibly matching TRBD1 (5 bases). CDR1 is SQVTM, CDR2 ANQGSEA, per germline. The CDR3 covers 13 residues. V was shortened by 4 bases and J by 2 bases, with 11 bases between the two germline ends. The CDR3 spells CSVGAGTNYGYTF. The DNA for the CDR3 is TGCAGCGTTGGAGCAGGGACCAACTATGGCTACACCTTC.

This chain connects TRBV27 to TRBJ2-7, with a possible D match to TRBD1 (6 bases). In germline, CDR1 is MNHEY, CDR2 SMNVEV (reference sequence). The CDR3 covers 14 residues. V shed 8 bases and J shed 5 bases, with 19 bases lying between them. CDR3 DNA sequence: TGTGCCAGCGGACCCTTGGGCAGGGGCGACGAGCAGTACTTC. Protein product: CASGPLGRGDEQYF.

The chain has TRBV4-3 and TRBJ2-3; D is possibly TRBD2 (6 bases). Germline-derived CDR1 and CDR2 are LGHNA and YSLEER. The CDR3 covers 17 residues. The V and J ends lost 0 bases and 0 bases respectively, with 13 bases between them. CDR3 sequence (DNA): TGCGCCAGCAGCCAAGATTCCGCGGGGATTAGCACAGATACGCAGTATTTT. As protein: CASSQDSAGISTDTQYF.

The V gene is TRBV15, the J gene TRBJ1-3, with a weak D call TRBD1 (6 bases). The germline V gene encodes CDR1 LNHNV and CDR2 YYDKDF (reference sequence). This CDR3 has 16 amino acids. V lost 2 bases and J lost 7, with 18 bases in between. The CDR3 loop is CATSRSGQSHGNTIYF. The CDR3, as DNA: TGTGCCACCAGCAGATCCGGACAGTCGCACGGGAACACCATATATTTT.

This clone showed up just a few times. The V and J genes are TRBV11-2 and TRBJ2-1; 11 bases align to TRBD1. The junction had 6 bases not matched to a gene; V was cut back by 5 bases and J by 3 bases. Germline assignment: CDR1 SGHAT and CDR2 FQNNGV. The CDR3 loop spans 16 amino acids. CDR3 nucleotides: TGTGCCAGCAGCACTCGGACAGGGGGCTTCTACAATGAGCAGTTCTTC. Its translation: CASSTRTGGFYNEQFF.